The 4 T cell receptor beta chains below come from one sample, sequenced in a study of blood T cells in healthy people across ages (dated by TCRdb to between 2014 and 2017). Libraries were built with 5' RACE. Sequenced using an Illumina HiSeq 2500. The second PCR ran for about 7 to 11 cycles and used a J-beta primer mix along with a sample-barcoded 5' primer. TCRdb reprocessed the public reads (quality trimming at Q25 with fastp, clone calling with MiXCR) and kept in-frame beta chains. All rows with the same CDR3 protein become a single entry with the most common DNA and genes. The sample profile shows about 620,000 distinct CDR3 sequences; more than 20% of them were found once. Roughly 3.6% of the sample comes from the top ten. Input material: blood. These receptors all stem from a man aged 70 or older in good health.

The chain combines TRBV7-8 with TRBJ2-5; 12 nucleotides agree with TRBD1. Gene TRBJ2-1 matches the end of the DNA better, so the J call may be wrong. The length of the CDR3 is 15 residues. Germline CDR1 reads SGHVS; CDR2 reads FQNEAQ. CDR3 nucleotide sequence: TGTGCCAGCAACTTCCGGGACAGGGGGCAAAATGAGCAGTTCTTC. Protein sequence: CASNFRDRGQNEQFF.

About this clonotype: A junction boundary mismatches the germline segment, possibly from a read error. This chain joins TRBV5-8 and TRBJ1-5; D might be TRBD1 (5 bases). In germline, CDR1 is SGHTS, CDR2 YDEGEE. CDR3 length: 15 residues. CDR3 residues: CTSSDWGGGNQPQHF. The DNA for the CDR3 is TGTACCAGCAGCGATTGGGGGGGGGGCAATCAGCCCCAGCATTTT. Together with reference TRBV5-8 and TRBJ1-5, the CDR3 gives the full variable domain: EAGVTQSPTHLIKTRGQQATLRCSPISGHTSVYWYQQALGLGLQFLLWYDEGEERNRGNFPPRFSGRQFPNYSSELNVNALELEDSALYLCTSSDWGGGNQPQHFGDGTRLSIL.

This clonotype was seen only a few times. The rearrangement joins TRBV30 to TRBJ2-1, with 7 bases matching TRBD2. With 0 bases clipped from V and 2 bases from J, the junction kept 4 bases outside the gene matches. Germline assignment: CDR1 GTSNPN and CDR2 SVGIG (reference sequence). This CDR3 contains 15 residues. CDR3 in DNA: TGTGCCTGGAGTGTAAGGAGCGGGGCCTACAATGAGCAGTTCTTC. It codes for CAWSVRSGAYNEQFF.

This clonotype came up a few times. The CDR3 DNA sequence: TGTGCCAGCAGCAAATTATGGGGCAGGGGAAGAGGCTTGGGCACAGATACGCAGTATTTT. Translating gives CASSKLWGRGRGLGTDTQYF. V usage is TRBV21-1 and J usage is TRBJ2-3; no check of the table's D call, TRBD1, against the DNA was made. TRBV21-1 is flagged as a pseudogene. The CDR3 is 20 amino acids.